This T cell receptor beta chain was sequenced in a study of blood T cell repertoires in COVID-19. Study summary: There were acute and convalescent COVID-19 samples, and they came from the United States, Italy and Spain. The cDNA or gDNA used as material had been derived from T cells, B-cell-depleted T cells, or PBMCs.

Per germline, CDR1 SGHTA and CDR2 FQGNSA. V was clipped by 6 bases and J by 5 bases; unmatched bases: 10. This CDR3 is built from 16 residues. The authors' processing: It was from reference gene primer amplification that nucleated cell counts were estimated. Sequenced by immunoSEQ multiplex PCR; TCRdb stores in-frame clones only, minus some. D and trimming come from the DNA, and the V and J calls and clone size come from that table. The table has 60,000 to 85,000 clones, roughly 80% seen once. The chain carries TRBV7-2 and TRBJ2-1; TRBD2 agrees at 10 bases. The TCR comes from a woman between 55 and 75 years old with acute or convalescent COVID-19. The sequenced material came from peripheral blood. CDR3 in amino acids: CASSRQSGGGDNEQFF. In DNA, the CDR3 is TGTGCCAGCAGTCGTCAGAGCGGGGGGGGCGACAATGAGCAGTTCTTC.